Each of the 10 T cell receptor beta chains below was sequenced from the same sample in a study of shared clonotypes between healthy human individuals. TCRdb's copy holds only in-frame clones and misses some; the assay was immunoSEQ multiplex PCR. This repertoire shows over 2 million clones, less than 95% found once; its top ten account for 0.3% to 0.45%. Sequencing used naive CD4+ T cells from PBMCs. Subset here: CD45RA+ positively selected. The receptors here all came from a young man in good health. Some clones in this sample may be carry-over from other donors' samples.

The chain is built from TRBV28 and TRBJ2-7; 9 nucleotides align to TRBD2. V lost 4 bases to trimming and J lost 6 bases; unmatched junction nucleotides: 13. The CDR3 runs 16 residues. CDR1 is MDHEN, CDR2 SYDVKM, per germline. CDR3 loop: CASSSRPGREGLEQYF. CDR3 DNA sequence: TGTGCCAGCAGTTCCCGCCCGGGGCGGGAGGGCCTCGAGCAGTACTTC.

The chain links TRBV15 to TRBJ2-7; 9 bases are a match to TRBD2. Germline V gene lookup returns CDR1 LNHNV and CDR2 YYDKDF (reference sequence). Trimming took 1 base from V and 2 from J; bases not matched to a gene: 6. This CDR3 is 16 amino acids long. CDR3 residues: CATSRVAASGAYEQYF. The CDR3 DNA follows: TGTGCCACCAGCAGAGTGGCGGCTAGCGGGGCCTACGAGCAGTACTTC. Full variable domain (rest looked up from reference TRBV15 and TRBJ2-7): DAMVIQNPRYQVTQFGKPVTLSCSQTLNHNVMYWYQQKSSQAPKLLFHYYDKDFNNEADTPDNFQSRRPNTSFCFLDIRSPGLGDTAMYLCATSRVAASGAYEQYFGPGTRLTVT.

CDR3 in DNA: TGTGCCAGCAGTTTCCGGGTGCGGGAAAAACTGTTTTTT. This sequence encodes CASSFRVREKLFF. The gene calls are TRBV6-5 and TRBJ1-4; D is unclear. V lost 4 bases to trimming and J lost 8 bases, with 11 bases between them. The CDR3 covers 13 residues. Germline-derived CDR1 and CDR2 are MNHEY and SVGAGI.

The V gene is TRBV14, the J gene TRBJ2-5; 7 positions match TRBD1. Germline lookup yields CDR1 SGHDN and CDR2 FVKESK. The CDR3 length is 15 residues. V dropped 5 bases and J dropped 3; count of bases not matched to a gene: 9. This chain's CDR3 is CASSSPGTAEETQYF. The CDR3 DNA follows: TGTGCCAGCAGCAGTCCCGGGACAGCCGAAGAGACCCAGTACTTC.

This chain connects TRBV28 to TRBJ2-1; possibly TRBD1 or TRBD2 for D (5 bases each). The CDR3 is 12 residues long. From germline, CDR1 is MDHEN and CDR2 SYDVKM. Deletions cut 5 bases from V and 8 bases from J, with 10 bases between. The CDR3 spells CASSNVGDEQFF. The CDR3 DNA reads TGTGCCAGCAGTAACGTGGGGGATGAGCAGTTCTTC.

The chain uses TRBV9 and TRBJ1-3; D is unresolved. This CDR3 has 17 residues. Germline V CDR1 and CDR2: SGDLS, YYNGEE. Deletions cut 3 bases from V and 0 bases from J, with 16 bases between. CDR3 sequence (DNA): TGTGCCAGCAGCGCCCAATCTGATCTGGTCTCTGGAAACACCATATATTTT. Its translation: CASSAQSDLVSGNTIYF. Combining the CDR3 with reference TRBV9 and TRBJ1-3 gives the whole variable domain DSGVTQTPKHLITATGQRVTLRCSPRSGDLSVYWYQQSLDQGLQFLIQYYNGEERAKGNILERFSAQQFPDLHSELNLSSLELGDSALYFCASSAQSDLVSGNTIYFGEGSWLTVV.

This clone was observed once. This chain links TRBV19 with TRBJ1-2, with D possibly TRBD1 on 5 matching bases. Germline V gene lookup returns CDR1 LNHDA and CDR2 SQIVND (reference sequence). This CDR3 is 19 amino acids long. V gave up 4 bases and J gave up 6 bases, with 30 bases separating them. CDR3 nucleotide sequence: TGTGCCAGTAGTAAACGGGGGGGGTCGGGTTTTTGGTCAGCGCATGGCTACACCTTC. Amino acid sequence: CASSKRGGSGFWSAHGYTF.

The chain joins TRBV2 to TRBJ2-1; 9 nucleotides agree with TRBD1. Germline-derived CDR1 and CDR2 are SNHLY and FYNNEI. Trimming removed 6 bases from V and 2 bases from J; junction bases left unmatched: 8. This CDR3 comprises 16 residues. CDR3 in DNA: TGTGCCAGCAGAGCCCCGGGACAGGGACCCTACAATGAGCAGTTCTTC. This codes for CASRAPGQGPYNEQFF.

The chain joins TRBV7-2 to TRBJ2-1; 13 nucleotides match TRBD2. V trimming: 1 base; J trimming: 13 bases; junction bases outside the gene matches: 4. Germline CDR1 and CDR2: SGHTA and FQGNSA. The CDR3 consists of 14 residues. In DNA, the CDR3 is TGTGCCAGCAGCTTAGGGACTAGCGGGAGTTTCCAGTTCTTC. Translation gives CASSLGTSGSFQFF.

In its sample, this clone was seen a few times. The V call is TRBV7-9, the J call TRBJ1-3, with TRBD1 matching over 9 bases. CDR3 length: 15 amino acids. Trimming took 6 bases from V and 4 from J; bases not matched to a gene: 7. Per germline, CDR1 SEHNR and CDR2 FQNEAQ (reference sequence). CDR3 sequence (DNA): TGTGCCAGCAGATCAGGACAGGGGTTCGGAAACACCATATATTTT. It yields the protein CASRSGQGFGNTIYF.